Described below is a single T cell receptor beta chain sequence and its context. Antigen unknown. The sample contains more than one DNA sequence encoding this CDR3. This sample is drawn from a study of PD-1 blockade in classical Hodgkin lymphoma. Study in general: On a schedule of every 2 weeks, patients received nivolumab 3 mg/kg intravenously. Study-level results: The study found that TCR diversity rose significantly by C4D1 in CD4+ but not CD8+ cells. When set against healthy donors, newly diagnosed patients were reported to show lower baseline TCR diversity.

CDR3 length: 12 amino acids. The germline gives CDR1 MNHEY, CDR2 SMNVEV (reference sequence). Trimming left V 6 bases short and J 1 base short, with 4 bases between. The table came from immunoSEQ multiplex PCR; TCRdb's copy has only in-frame clones and leaves some out. The sample contains fewer than 100,000 clones, roughly 92% of which appear only once. Every one of the patients relapsed after autologous stem cell transplantation (brentuximab vedotin exposure was variable). Complete response, partial response or progressive disease was each patient's best response. The chain combines TRBV27 with TRBJ1-5; D unclear. The sample was peripheral blood mononuclear cells (PBMCs), taken at baseline. The sequence came from a human donor with classical Hodgkin lymphoma. The CDR3 spells CASRGSNQPQHF. CDR3 sequence (DNA): TGTGCCAGCAGGGGAAGCAATCAGCCCCAGCATTTT.